Below are 12 T cell receptor beta chains sequenced from a single sample in a study of T cells in narcolepsy. The table came from immunoSEQ multiplex PCR; TCRdb's copy has only in-frame clones and leaves some out. The data contain 25,000 to 35,000 clones, approximately 82% of them singletons. The sequenced sample consisted of CD45RA- memory CD4+ T cells from PBMCs. These receptors were taken from a human donor with narcolepsy.

The chain carries TRBV5-4 and TRBJ2-2, with D perhaps matching TRBD1 (6 bases). This CDR3 has 15 residues. Germline-derived CDR1 and CDR2 are SGHNT and YYREEE (reference sequence). Trimming took off 2 bases at V and 4 bases at J, with 12 bases between the two ends. The CDR3 region has the DNA TGTGCCAGCAGCTTTGACAGGTTTACCACCGGGGAGCTGTTTTTT. It is translated as CASSFDRFTTGELFF.

This clone has a single count. The rearrangement links TRBV27 to TRBJ2-3, with 7 bases lining up with TRBD2. Germline V gives CDR1 MNHEY, CDR2 SMNVEV (reference sequence). V shed 8 bases and J 3 bases; nucleotides not matched to a gene: 11. The CDR3 runs to 15 residues. DNA for the CDR3: TGTGCCAGCTCCTCCGCGGAACTAGCGACAGATACGCAGTATTTT. It translates to CASSSAELATDTQYF.

This sequence joins TRBV6-5 and TRBJ2-3; D uncertain. Germline V gene data show CDR1 as MNHEY and CDR2 as SVGAGI. CDR3 length equals 14 residues. With 8 bases removed from V and 2 bases from J, the gap between germline ends came to 14 bases. Here the CDR3 reads CASRLGAITDTQYF. The CDR3 nucleotides read TGTGCCAGCCGCCTTGGCGCAATCACAGATACGCAGTATTTT.

This chain uses TRBV1 with TRBJ1-2; TRBD1, the table's D call, was not compared with the DNA. TRBV1 is classified as a pseudogene. This CDR3 region has 14 residues. The CDR3 DNA sequence: TGCACCAGCAGCCAAGATCGGACAGGCAATGGCTACACCTTC. This translates into CTSSQDRTGNGYTF.

The sample holds a few counts of this clone. The chain has TRBV6-1 and TRBJ1-5; D gene ambiguous. This CDR3 spans 13 amino acids. Trimming took off 3 bases at V and 7 bases at J, with 10 bases between the two ends. Germline lookup yields CDR1 MNHNS and CDR2 SASEGT. The CDR3: CASSDGIGQPQHF. The CDR3 DNA is TGTGCCAGCAGTGATGGGATCGGGCAGCCCCAGCATTTT.

The CDR3 bases are TGCAGTGCTAGTTGGGACACTGAAGCTTTCTTT. This codes for CSASWDTEAFF. The chain couples TRBV20-1 to TRBJ1-1; no reliable D call. Trimming shortened V by 3 bases and J by 3 bases, and 5 bases separated the two germline ends. The CDR3 runs to 11 residues. Germline-derived CDR1 and CDR2 are DFQATT and SNEGSKA (reference sequence).

The gene calls are TRBV2 and TRBJ2-2; D not certain. Germline V gene lookup returns CDR1 SNHLY and CDR2 FYNNEI. CDR3 size: 15 residues. Trimming shortened V by 0 bases and J by 3 bases, and 8 bases separated the two germline ends. CDR3 protein: CASSEAHSYTGELFF. CDR3 bases: TGTGCCAGCAGTGAAGCCCACAGCTACACCGGGGAGCTGTTTTTT.

The chain recombines TRBV6-1 with TRBJ1-6; 8 bases map to TRBD1. V dropped 2 bases and J dropped 7; count of bases not matched to a gene: 4. The germline CDR1 and CDR2 sequences are MNHNS and SASEGT. This CDR3 region has 15 residues. CDR3 protein: CASSEQGALNSPLHF. As DNA, the CDR3 is TGTGCCAGCAGTGAACAGGGGGCGTTGAATTCACCCCTCCACTTT.

This chain uses TRBV11-3 with TRBJ1-6, with a possible D match to TRBD1 (5 bases). Germline CDR1 is SGHNT and CDR2 is YENEEA. V shed 1 base and J shed 6 bases, with 10 bases lying between them. This CDR3 has 15 amino acids. CDR3: CASSLGGRSNSPLHF. The CDR3 DNA reads as TGTGCCAGCAGCTTAGGGGGACGGTCTAATTCACCCCTCCACTTT.

The rearrangement links TRBV7-9 to TRBJ1-1; no definite D call. Trimming pared 8 bases from V and 3 bases from J, leaving 13 bases between. CDR1 and CDR2 (germline): SEHNR, FQNEAQ (reference sequence). The CDR3 contains 13 residues. The CDR3 here is CASRLPGDTEAFF. In nucleotides, the CDR3 is TGTGCCAGCCGTCTTCCGGGAGACACTGAAGCTTTCTTT.

The chain has TRBV6-1 and TRBJ1-1; D uncertain. Trimming shortened V by 5 bases and J by 3 bases, and 16 bases separated the two germline ends. The CDR3 loop spans 15 amino acids. CDR1 and CDR2 from the germline V gene are MNHNS and SASEGT. The CDR3: CASSSGRQLDTEAFF. The CDR3 coding sequence is TGTGCCAGCAGTTCCGGACGGCAGCTCGACACTGAAGCTTTCTTT.

This clone was counted a single time. This chain uses TRBV5-4 with TRBJ1-6; D perhaps matches TRBD1 (6 bases). The ends were cut back, 2 bases at V and 7 bases at J, with 13 bases in the middle. Germline assignment: CDR1 SGHNT and CDR2 YYREEE (reference sequence). The CDR3 has 15 amino acids. Here the CDR3 DNA reads TGTGCCAGCAGCTTCGGACAGCACGACAATTCACCCCTCCACTTT. Its translation is CASSFGQHDNSPLHF.